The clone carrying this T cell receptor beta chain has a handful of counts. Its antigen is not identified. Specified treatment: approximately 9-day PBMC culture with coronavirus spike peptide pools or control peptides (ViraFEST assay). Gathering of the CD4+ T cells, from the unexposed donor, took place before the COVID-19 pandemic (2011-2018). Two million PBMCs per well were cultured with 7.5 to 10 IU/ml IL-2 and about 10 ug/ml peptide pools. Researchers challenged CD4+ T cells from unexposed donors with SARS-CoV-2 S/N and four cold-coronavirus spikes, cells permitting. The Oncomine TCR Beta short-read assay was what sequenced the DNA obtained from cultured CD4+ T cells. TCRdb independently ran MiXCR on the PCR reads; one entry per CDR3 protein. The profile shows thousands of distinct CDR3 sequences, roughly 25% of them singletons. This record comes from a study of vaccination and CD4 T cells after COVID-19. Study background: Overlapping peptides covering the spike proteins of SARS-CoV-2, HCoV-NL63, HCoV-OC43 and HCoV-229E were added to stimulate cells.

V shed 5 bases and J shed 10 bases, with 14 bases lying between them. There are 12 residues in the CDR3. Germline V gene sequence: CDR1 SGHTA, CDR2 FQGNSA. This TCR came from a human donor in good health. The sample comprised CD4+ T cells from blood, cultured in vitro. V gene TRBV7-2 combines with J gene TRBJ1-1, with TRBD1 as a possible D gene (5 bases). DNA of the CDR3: TGTGCCAGCAGCCCAACGGGGCAGGGAGCTTTCTTT. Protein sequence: CASSPTGQGAFF.